This entry is about one T cell receptor (beta chain). Per the original data handling: For nucleated cells, counts were estimated from reference gene primer amplification. TCRdb's table, derived via immunoSEQ multiplex PCR, lists solely in-frame clones and lacks some. D and trimming come from the DNA, and the V and J calls and clone size come from that table. This sample carries roughly 84,000 clones, about 71% of them seen once, and the ten largest clones take 4% to 5%. The CDR3 extends over 13 amino acids. The V segment lost 10 bases and the J segment 8 bases; nucleotides outside the gene matches: 10. Germline lookup yields CDR1 SNHLY and CDR2 FYNNEI. This entry comes from a study of blood T cell repertoires in COVID-19.

This rearrangement joins TRBV2 to TRBJ2-1; 8 bases align to TRBD2. The sample consisted of peripheral blood. The sequence was obtained from a woman aged 45-59 years with acute or convalescent COVID-19. The CDR3 region is CATRTGGADEQFF. For the CDR3, the DNA is TGTGCCACCAGGACCGGGGGGGCCGATGAGCAGTTCTTC. Drawing the rest from reference TRBV2 and TRBJ2-1, the complete variable domain is EPEVTQTPSHQVTQMGQEVILRCVPISNHLYFYWYRQILGQKVEFLVSFYNNEISEKSEIFDDQFSVERPDGSNFTLKIRSTKLEDSAMYFCATRTGGADEQFFGPGTRLTVL.